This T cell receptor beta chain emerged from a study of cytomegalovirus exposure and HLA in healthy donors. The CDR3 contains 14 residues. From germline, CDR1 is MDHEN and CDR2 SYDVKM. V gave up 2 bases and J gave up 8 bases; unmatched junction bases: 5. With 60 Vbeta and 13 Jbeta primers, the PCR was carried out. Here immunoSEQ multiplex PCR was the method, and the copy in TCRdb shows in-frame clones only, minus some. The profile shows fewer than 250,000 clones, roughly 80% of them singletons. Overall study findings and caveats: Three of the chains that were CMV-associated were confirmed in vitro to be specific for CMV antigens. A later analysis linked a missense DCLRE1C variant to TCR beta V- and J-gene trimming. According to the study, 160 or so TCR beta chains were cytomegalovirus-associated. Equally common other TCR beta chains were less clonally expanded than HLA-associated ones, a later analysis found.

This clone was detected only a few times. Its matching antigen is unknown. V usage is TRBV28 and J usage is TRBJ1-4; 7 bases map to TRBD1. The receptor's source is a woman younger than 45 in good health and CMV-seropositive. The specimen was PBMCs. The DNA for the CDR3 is TGTGCCAGCAGTTTAACAGGGGCGTCAGAAAAACTGTTTTTT. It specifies CASSLTGASEKLFF.